Presented here are 9 T cell receptor beta chains from one specimen sequenced in a study of T-cell reconstitution after alpha-beta-depleted transplantation in children. The TCRbeta library incorporated unique molecular identifiers. TCRdb passed the PCR reads through MiXCR, listing each CDR3 protein once. Counted here are around 530,000 distinct CDR3 sequences, less than 35% occurring once; the ten biggest clones make up approximately 2.3%. This material consisted of PBMCs from the stem cell graft donor, taken from the stem cell graft. Receptor source: a human donor who donated a stem cell graft to a child with aplastic anemia.

This clonotype was counted once. The chain recombines TRBV27 with TRBJ2-5; tentatively, D is TRBD2 (5 bases). The ends were cut back, 2 bases at V and 4 bases at J, with 23 bases in the middle. The V gene's germline CDR1 is MNHEY and CDR2 SMNVEV (reference sequence). The CDR3 has 18 residues. The CDR3 protein is CASSLRAYYGGGGETQYF. For the CDR3, the DNA is TGTGCCAGCAGTTTAAGGGCATACTACGGCGGCGGAGGAGAGACCCAGTACTTC.

The V gene is TRBV29-1, the J gene TRBJ2-6; D uncertain. V was cut by 7 bases and J by 7 bases, with 14 bases left in between. In germline, CDR1 is SQVTM, CDR2 ANQGSEA. CDR3 length: 13 residues. The CDR3 region has the DNA TGCAGCGCCCCCCTAGTGGGCGCCAACGTCCTGACTTTC. It codes for CSAPLVGANVLTF.

This clonotype was found a few times. The J gene is TRBJ2-5, the V gene TRBV12-3 or TRBV12-4; no reliable D call. This CDR3 has 12 residues. V was trimmed by 1 base and J by 3 bases, leaving 3 bases between them. The chain's CDR3 is CASSLVKETQYF. CDR3 in DNA: TGTGCCAGCAGTTTAGTCAAAGAGACCCAGTACTTC.

This clonotype was counted a few times. DNA of the CDR3: TGTGCCAGCAGCGCAACAGGGCCGGGGGACTATGGCTACACCTTC. Translated, it gives CASSATGPGDYGYTF. The chain uses TRBV7-3 and TRBJ1-2; a weak D match, TRBD1 (6 bases). Trimming left V 5 bases short and J 3 bases short, with 16 bases between. Germline-derived CDR1 and CDR2 are SGHTA and FQGTGA. The CDR3 is 15 residues long.

This clonotype came up a few times. The genes are TRBV29-1 and TRBJ2-3, with TRBD2 matching 12 bases. J gave up 2 bases and V 8 bases, and 8 bases lay outside the gene matches. Germline values: CDR1 SQVTM, CDR2 ANQGSEA. The CDR3 contains 15 residues. CDR3 nucleotides: TGCAGCCTCACCCGACTAGCGGGAGCCACAGATACGCAGTATTTT. Translating it yields CSLTRLAGATDTQYF.

The chain has TRBV15 and TRBJ1-5; D remains ambiguous. With 0 bases removed from V and 1 base from J, the gap between germline ends came to 4 bases. The germline V gene has CDR1 LNHNV and CDR2 YYDKDF (reference sequence). The CDR3 loop spans 14 amino acids. The CDR3 DNA reads as TGTGCCACCAGCAGAGAGGTGAGCAATCAGCCCCAGCATTTT. This sequence encodes CATSREVSNQPQHF.

This clonotype has only a few counts. The rearrangement uses TRBV29-1 and TRBJ2-5; 11 bases are a match to TRBD2. J was trimmed by 4 bases and V by 6 bases; bases with no gene match: 7. This CDR3 comprises 14 residues. Germline CDR1 is SQVTM and CDR2 is ANQGSEA. CDR3 sequence (DNA): TGCAGCGTGATGACTAGCGGGAAACGAGAGACCCAGTACTTC. This codes for CSVMTSGKRETQYF.

This clonotype turned up a few times. The chain has TRBV25-1 and TRBJ2-3, with D perhaps TRBD1 (6 bases). The length of the CDR3 is 17 residues. Looked up from germline, CDR1 is MGHDK and CDR2 is SYGVNS. Between the trimmed V and J ends, which lost 4 bases and 0 bases, there was a span of 17 bases. The CDR3 is CASSADRGPNSTDTQYF. The CDR3 DNA is TGTGCCAGCAGTGCGGACAGAGGCCCCAATAGCACAGATACGCAGTATTTT.

This clonotype was counted a few times. V usage is TRBV30 and J usage is TRBJ1-5; D gene uncertain. This CDR3 spans 13 amino acids. Germline-derived CDR1 and CDR2 are GTSNPN and SVGIG (reference sequence). Trimming stripped 5 bases from V and 7 bases from J, with 15 bases between. CDR3 DNA sequence: TGTGCCTGGTCTCAGATGGAGGGCCAGCCCCAGCATTTT. It specifies CAWSQMEGQPQHF. The entire variable domain, with the rest obtained from reference TRBV30 and TRBJ1-5, is as follows: SQTIHQWPATLVQPVGSPLSLECTVEGTSNPNLYWYRQAAGRGLQLLFYSVGIGQISSEVPQNLSASRPQDRQFILSSKKLLLSDSGFYLCAWSQMEGQPQHFGDGTRLSIL.